The present T cell receptor beta chain was sequenced within a study of identical twins (dated by TCRdb to the mid-2010s). Some background on the complete study: TCR alpha and beta repertoires from monozygotic twins, unrelated adults of various ages and cord blood were deep-sequenced to test whether fetal clonotypes persist. To rule out contamination, replicate twin experiments were performed at different times with different library preparation protocols. General study outcomes and caveats: Invariant T cells such as MAIT and iNKT could partly confound zero-insertion analyses, though diverse VJ usage argued against this for most clonotypes. In monozygotic twins, recombination models systematically underestimated out-of-frame TCR alpha sharing, but the models matched the sharing seen between unrelated individuals. Fewer insertions were carried by abundant cord blood beta clonotypes, a similar but weaker trend appeared in young adult naive repertoires, and no such trend appeared in memory repertoires. Compared with coincidental sharing between unrelated individuals, out-of-frame TCR alpha sequences shared between twins had an excess of sequences with low generation probability. Excess twin sharing in beta out-of-frame sequences was weaker because fewer shared sequences lowered the signal-to-noise ratio. Because the same donors could not be followed over many years, conclusions were based on cross-sectional statistical analysis.

Every donor was a healthy Caucasian. Three pairs of female monozygotic twins, all aged about 18 to 29 years, made up the twin cohort. Peripheral blood mononuclear cells were used as the source from which RNA for TCR libraries was isolated. V lost 4 bases and J lost 6 bases, and the count of bases not matched to a germline gene is 4. The CDR3 spans 14 residues, from the cysteine through the phenylalanine. The only DNA kept is the CDR3, 42 bases in frame from the first base. From the germline V gene, CDR1 is SGHRS and CDR2 is YFSETQ. Library creation used 5' RACE. Instrument used: Illumina HiSeq 2000. Template switching introduced a universal primer binding site; the final cDNA contained a unique molecular identifier, enabling accurate counting of TCR cDNA molecules. First-strand cDNA for TCR alpha and beta chains was synthesized from specific primers in the conserved constant-segment region. Each cDNA library was double barcoded, with a SMART-Mk sample barcode plus Illumina barcodes, to control for contamination. TruSeq adapter sequences, together with Illumina sample barcodes, were added in two successive PCR steps. Sequencing of the TCR alpha and beta cDNA libraries was done on the Illumina HiSeq platform using custom primers. Regarding the original processing steps: MiGEC processed the raw reads to extract unique molecular identifiers, while MiXCR was used to determine the CDR3 positions. Recombination models were inferred per individual with the repgenHMM and IGoR tools using an EM algorithm. The analysis of shared clonotypes was done with the tcR package in R, with sharing normalized by the product of cloneset sizes. Out-of-frame nonproductive sequences were analyzed to study raw recombination free of thymic and clonal selection effects. Using fastp trimming at Q25 and MiXCR clonotype assembly, TCRdb reanalyzed the public sequencing data and kept in-frame beta chains. Every CDR3 protein is listed once, alongside the most common genes and DNA of its rows. TCRdb's processing, not the study's, gives the V and J calls here. A total of about 730,000 distinct CDR3 sequences appear in this sample, around 21% of them only once. The top ten constitute around 4.4% of the sample.

In regard to this clonotype: No cognate antigen has been identified for it. Base qualities are not recorded, but no much larger clone differs from it by a single base.

These records were also assigned to another study, of T cells expressing NK-cell markers. The second publication reports: In sorted CD3+CD56+NKG2C+, CD3+CD56+NKG2C- and CD3+CD56-NKG2C+ T-cell subsets from about 8 donors, TCR beta-chain repertoires were profiled. Among the eight sequenced donors, only one was HCMV-seronegative, while the other seven were HCMV-seropositive. To restrict sorting to alphabetaTCR-expressing T cells, an anti-gammadeltaTCR antibody was added in several experiments. In several donors, the dominant CD3+CD56+NKG2C+ clonotypes were found to rank among the top 10 CD8+ clonotypes and to make up 1.0-7.0% of CD8+ T cells. Those dominant clonotypes were again the most abundant among CD3+CD56-NKG2C+ cells in a few donors, at about 25-60.1%. Whether the expanded NKG2C-expressing T cell clones were specific for HCMV antigens remained unclear. All eight donors whose samples were sequenced were randomly selected healthy volunteers, three of them men and five women. To determine HCMV serostatus, a commercial ELISA kit was used to detect HCMV-specific IgG in serum. Bulk peripheral blood T-cell repertoires were additionally sequenced from unsorted PBMC for roughly six donors. MIGEC was used to demultiplex reads and group the reads by UMI, and MiTCR was used to assemble and quantify clonotypes. To remove erroneous sequences, TCR cDNA sequences were retained only when supported by two or more reads. The tcR package was used for downstream repertoire analysis, and clonotypes were matched across fractions by CDR3 nucleotide sequence plus V segment. Antigen specificity was annotated against VDJdb with VDJmatch, allowing one amino acid substitution in CDR3.

The rearranged segments are TRBV5-1 and TRBJ2-7; TRBD2 matches 13 bases in the middle. The TCR comes from a woman aged 18-29 years in good health. Sequenced material: PBMCs. At the DNA level, the sequence is TGCGCCAGCAGCCAAACTAGCGGGAGGGTCGAGCAGTACTTC. Translated, this gives CASSQTSGRVEQYF.